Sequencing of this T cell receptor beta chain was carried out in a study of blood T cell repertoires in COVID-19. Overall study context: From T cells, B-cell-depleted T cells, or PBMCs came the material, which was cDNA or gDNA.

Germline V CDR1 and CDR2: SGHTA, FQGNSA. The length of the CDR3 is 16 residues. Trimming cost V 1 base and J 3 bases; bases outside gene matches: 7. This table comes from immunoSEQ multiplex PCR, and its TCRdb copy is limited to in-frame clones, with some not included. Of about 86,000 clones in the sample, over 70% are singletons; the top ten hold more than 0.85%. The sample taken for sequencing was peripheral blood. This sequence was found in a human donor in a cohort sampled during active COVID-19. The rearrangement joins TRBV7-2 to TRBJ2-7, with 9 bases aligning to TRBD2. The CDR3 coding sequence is TGTGCCAGCAGCTTAGGGCTAGCGGGGCCCGGCTACGAGCAGTACTTC. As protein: CASSLGLAGPGYEQYF.